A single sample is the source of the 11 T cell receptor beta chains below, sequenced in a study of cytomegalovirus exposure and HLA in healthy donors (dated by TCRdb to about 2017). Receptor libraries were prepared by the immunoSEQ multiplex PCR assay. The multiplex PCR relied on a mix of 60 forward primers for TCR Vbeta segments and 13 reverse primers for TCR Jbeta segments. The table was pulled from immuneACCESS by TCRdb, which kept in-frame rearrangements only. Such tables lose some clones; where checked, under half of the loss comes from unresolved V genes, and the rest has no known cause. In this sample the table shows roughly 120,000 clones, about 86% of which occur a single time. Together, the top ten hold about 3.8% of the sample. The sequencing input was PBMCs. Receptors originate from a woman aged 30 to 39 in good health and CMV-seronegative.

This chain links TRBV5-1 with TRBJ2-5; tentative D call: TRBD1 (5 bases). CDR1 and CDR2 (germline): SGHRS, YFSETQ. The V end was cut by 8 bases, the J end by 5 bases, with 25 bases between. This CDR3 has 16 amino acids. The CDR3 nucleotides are TGCGCCAGTAACCCTTTGCCCACAGGAGCGATGGAGACCCAGTACTTC. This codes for CASNPLPTGAMETQYF.

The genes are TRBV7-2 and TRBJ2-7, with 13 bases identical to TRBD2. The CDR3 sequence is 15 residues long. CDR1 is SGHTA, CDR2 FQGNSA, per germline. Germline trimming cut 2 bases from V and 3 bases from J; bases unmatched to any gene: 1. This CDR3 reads CASSLRLAGGYEQYF. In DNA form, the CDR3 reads TGTGCCAGCAGCTTAAGACTAGCGGGAGGCTACGAGCAGTACTTC.

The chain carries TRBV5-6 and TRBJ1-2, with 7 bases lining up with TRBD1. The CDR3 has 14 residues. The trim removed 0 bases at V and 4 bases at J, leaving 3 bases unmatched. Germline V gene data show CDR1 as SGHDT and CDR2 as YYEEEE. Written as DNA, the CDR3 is TGTGCCAGCAGCTTGGCTGGGACAGTCTATGGCTACACCTTC. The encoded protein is CASSLAGTVYGYTF. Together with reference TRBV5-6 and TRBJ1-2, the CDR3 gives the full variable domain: DAGVTQSPTHLIKTRGQQVTLRCSPKSGHDTVSWYQQALGQGPQFIFQYYEEEERQRGNFPDRFSGHQFPNYSSELNVNALLLGDSALYLCASSLAGTVYGYTFGSGTRLTVV.

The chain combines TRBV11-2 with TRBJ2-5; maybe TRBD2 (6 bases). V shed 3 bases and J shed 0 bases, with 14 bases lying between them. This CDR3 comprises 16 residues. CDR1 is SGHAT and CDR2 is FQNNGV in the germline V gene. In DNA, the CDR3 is TGTGCCAGCAGCTTGGTGGGGGGAGAGGACCAAGAGACCCAGTACTTC. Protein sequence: CASSLVGGEDQETQYF.

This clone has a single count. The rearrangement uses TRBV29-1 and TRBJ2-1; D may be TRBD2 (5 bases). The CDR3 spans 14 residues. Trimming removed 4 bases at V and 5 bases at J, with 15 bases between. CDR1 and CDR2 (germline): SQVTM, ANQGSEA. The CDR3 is CSVGLLYGDNEQFF. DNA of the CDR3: TGCAGCGTTGGGCTTTTGTACGGGGACAATGAGCAGTTCTTC.

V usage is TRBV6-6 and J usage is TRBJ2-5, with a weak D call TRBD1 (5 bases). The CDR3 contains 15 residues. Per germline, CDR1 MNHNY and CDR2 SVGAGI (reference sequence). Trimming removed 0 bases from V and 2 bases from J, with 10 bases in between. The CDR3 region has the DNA TGTGCCAGCAGTTACTCGAAACAGGTGCAAGAGACCCAGTACTTC. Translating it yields CASSYSKQVQETQYF.

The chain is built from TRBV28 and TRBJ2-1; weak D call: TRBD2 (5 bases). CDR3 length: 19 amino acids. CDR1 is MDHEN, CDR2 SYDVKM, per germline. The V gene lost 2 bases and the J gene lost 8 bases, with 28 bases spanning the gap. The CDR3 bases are TGTGCCAGCAGTTTACCCCCTGGTGGGAGACCGTCGTCAGGCGATGAGCAGTTCTTC. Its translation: CASSLPPGGRPSSGDEQFF.

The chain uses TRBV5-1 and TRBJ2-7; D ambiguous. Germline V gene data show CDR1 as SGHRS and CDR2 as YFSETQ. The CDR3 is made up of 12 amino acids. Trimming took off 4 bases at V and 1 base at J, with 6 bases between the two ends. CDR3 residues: CASSPPSYEQYF. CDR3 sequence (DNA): TGCGCCAGCAGCCCCCCATCCTACGAGCAGTACTTC.

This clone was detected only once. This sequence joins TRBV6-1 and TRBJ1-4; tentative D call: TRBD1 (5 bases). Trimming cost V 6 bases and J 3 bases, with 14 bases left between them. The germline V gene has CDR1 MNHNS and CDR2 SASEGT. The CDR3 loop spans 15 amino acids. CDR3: CASSARQQPNEKLFF. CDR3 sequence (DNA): TGTGCCAGCAGCGCCCGACAGCAACCTAATGAAAAACTGTTTTTT.

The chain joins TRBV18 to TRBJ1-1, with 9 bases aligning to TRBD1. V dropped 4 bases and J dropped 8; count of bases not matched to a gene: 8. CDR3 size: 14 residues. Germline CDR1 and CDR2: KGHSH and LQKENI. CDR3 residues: CASSRGQGPKEAFF. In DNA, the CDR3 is TGTGCCAGCTCACGGGGACAGGGCCCCAAGGAAGCTTTCTTT.

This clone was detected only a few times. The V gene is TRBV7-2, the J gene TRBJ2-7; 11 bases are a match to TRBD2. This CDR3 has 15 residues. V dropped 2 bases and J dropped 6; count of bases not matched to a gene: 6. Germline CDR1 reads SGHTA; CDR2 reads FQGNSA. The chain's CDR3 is CASSLFGSGRVEQYF. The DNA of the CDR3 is TGTGCCAGCAGCTTATTTGGTAGCGGGAGGGTCGAGCAGTACTTC.